A selection of T cell receptor beta chains follows, all from one sample in a study of shared clonotypes between healthy human individuals. Libraries were prepared by immunoSEQ multiplex PCR; TCRdb keeps only in-frame clonotypes and omits some of them. The table shows over a million clones, with just under 99% occurring only once. The sequencing input was naive CD4+ T cells sorted from blood. The receptors originated from a man between 25 and 39 years old in good health. The CDR3 runs from the conserved cysteine through the conserved F or W. A D gene is named only where the DNA matches it firmly. Where a row states a size, it is once, few, many or the class of an expanded clone; other rows omit it.

clone_size j_call d_call v_call cdr3_aa cdr3_nt
once TRBJ1-5 TRBD1 TRBV28 CASSVTGYNQPQHF TGTGCCAGCAGCGTGACAGGGTACAATCAGCCCCAGCATTTT
- TRBJ1-1 - TRBV11-3 CASSLGPSRGTEAFF TGTGCCAGCAGCTTAGGTCCATCGAGGGGCACTGAAGCTTTCTTT
- TRBJ1-1 - TRBV29-1 CSASRETMNTEAFF TGCAGCGCCTCACGGGAGACTATGAACACTGAAGCTTTCTTT
once TRBJ2-7 - TRBV5-1 CASSLDPAGLYEQYF TGCGCCAGCAGCTTGGATCCAGCAGGCTTATACGAGCAGTACTTC
- TRBJ2-1 - TRBV15 CATSPTPWGDNEQFF TGTGCCACCAGCCCTACCCCCTGGGGAGACAATGAGCAGTTCTTC
- TRBJ2-5 - TRBV6-1 CASSVQYQETQYF TGTGCCAGCAGTGTACAGTACCAAGAGACCCAGTACTTC
- TRBJ2-5 - TRBV19 CASSMIVFQETQYF TGTGCCAGTAGTATGATTGTCTTCCAAGAGACCCAGTACTTC
- TRBJ2-1 TRBD2 TRBV7-6 CASSFGTSGVNEQFF TGTGCCAGCAGCTTCGGGACTAGCGGGGTCAATGAGCAGTTCTTC
once TRBJ2-5 TRBD2 TRBV7-6 CASSSPLSGRGQETQYF TGTGCCAGCAGCTCCCCCTTGAGCGGGAGGGGGCAAGAGACCCAGTACTTC
- TRBJ2-1 TRBD2 TRBV4-1 CASSQDSSSGNYNEQFF TGCGCCAGCAGCCAAGATTCGAGTAGCGGGAATTATAATGAGCAGTTCTTC
- TRBJ2-3 - TRBV5-1 CASSLQPHADTQYF TGCGCCAGCAGCTTGCAACCACACGCAGATACGCAGTATTTT
- TRBJ1-5 TRBD1 TRBV5-1 CASSLGDRGGNQPQHF TGCGCCAGCAGCTTGGGGGACAGGGGCGGCAATCAGCCCCAGCATTTT
- TRBJ2-3 - TRBV6-1 CASSEVHRVRDTQYF TGTGCCAGCAGTGAAGTCCACAGGGTTCGAGATACGCAGTATTTT
- TRBJ1-5 - TRBV6-1 CASNIPTRINQPQHF TGTGCCAGCAACATACCAACAAGGATTAATCAGCCCCAGCATTTT
- TRBJ2-7 - TRBV19 CASSKRTVSYEQYF TGTGCCAGTAGCAAGCGGACCGTCTCCTACGAGCAGTACTTC